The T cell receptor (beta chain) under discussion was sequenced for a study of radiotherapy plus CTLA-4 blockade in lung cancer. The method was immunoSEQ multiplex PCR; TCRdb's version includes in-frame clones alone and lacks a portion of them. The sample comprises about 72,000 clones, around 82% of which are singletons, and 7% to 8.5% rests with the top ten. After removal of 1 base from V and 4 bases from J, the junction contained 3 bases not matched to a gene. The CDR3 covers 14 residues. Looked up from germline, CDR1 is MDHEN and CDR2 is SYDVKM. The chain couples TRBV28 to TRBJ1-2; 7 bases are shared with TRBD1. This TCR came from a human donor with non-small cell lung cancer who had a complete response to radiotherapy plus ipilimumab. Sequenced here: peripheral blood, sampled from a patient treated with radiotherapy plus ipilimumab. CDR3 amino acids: CASSLSDRAYGYTF. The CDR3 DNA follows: TGTGCCAGCAGTTTATCCGACAGGGCCTATGGCTACACCTTC.